This T cell receptor (beta chain) is from a study of T cell repertoires in cytomegalovirus infection. Study-wide background: Based on public TCR beta signatures, there were indications of CMV infection and of a matching HLA type.

TCRdb redid the calling of the reads with MiXCR, one entry per CDR3 protein. The repertoire has approximately 990,000 distinct CDR3 sequences, approximately 31% of them found once; the top ten carry around an eighth. A few counts support this clonotype. Its antigen is not known. This CDR3 spans 10 amino acids. The ends were cut back, 7 bases at V and 8 bases at J, with 8 bases in the middle. The germline V gene encodes CDR1 SNHLY and CDR2 FYNNEI. The chain has TRBV2 and TRBJ2-5, with D perhaps being TRBD1 or TRBD2 (5 bases each). This sequence was found in a human donor in good health (CMV status not recorded). Some clones in this sample may be carry-over from other donors' samples. Sequences were derived from cultured CD8+ T cells from PBMCs, sampled from culture after CMV antigen stimulation. The CDR3 here is CASTRGTQYF. The CDR3 DNA reads TGTGCCAGCACCCGGGGCACCCAGTACTTC.